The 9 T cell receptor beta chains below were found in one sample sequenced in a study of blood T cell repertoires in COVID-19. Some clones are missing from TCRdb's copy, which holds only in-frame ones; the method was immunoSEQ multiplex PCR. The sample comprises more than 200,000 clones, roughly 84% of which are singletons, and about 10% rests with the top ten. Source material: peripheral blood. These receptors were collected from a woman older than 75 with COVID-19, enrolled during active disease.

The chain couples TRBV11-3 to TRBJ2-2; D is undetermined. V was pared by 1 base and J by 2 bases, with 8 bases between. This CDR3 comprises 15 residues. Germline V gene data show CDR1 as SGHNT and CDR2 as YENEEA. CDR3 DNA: TGTGCCAGCAGCTTAGGGCAGTTTAACACCGGGGAGCTGTTTTTT. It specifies CASSLGQFNTGELFF.

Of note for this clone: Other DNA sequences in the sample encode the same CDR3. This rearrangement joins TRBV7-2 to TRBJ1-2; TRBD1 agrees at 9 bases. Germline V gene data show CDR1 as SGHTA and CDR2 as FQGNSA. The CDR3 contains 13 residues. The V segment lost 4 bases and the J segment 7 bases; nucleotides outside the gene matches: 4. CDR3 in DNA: TGTGCCAGCAGCTCGGACAGGGGTTTTGGCTACACCTTC. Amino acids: CASSSDRGFGYTF.

The DNA of the CDR3 is TGTGCCAGCAGAGAAAGGACAGGGAACACTGAAGCTTTCTTT. It translates to CASRERTGNTEAFF. This rearrangement joins TRBV28 to TRBJ1-1; 7 nucleotides line up with TRBD1. Per germline, CDR1 MDHEN and CDR2 SYDVKM. The CDR3 loop spans 14 amino acids. V was pared by 6 bases and J by 1 base, with 5 bases of the junction left unmatched.

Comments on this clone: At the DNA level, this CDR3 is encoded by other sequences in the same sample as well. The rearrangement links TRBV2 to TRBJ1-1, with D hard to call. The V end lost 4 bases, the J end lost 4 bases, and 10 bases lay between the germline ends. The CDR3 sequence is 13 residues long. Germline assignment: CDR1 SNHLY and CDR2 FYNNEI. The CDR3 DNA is TGTGCCAGCAGTGGAGGGTCGGGCACTGAAGCTTTCTTT. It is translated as CASSGGSGTEAFF. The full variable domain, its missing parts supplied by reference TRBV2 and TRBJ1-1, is EPEVTQTPSHQVTQMGQEVILRCVPISNHLYFYWYRQILGQKVEFLVSFYNNEISEKSEIFDDQFSVERPDGSNFTLKIRSTKLEDSAMYFCASSGGSGTEAFFGQGTRLTVV.

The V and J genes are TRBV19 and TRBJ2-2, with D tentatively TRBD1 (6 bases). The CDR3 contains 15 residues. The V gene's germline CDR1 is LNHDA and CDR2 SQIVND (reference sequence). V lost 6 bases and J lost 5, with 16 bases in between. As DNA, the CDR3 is TGTGCCAGTAGCCCCGGGACCACAGGGACCGGGGAGCTGTTTTTT. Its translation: CASSPGTTGTGELFF.

The CDR3 region is CASVKDRQGVTEAFF. CDR3 nucleotides: TGTGCCAGCGTGAAGGATAGACAGGGTGTCACTGAAGCTTTCTTT. The J gene is TRBJ1-1, the V gene TRBV11-1; 7 positions match TRBD1. The CDR3 covers 15 residues. V trimming: 8 bases; J trimming: 4 bases; junction bases outside the gene matches: 13. Germline V gene data show CDR1 as SGHAT and CDR2 as FQDESV (reference sequence).

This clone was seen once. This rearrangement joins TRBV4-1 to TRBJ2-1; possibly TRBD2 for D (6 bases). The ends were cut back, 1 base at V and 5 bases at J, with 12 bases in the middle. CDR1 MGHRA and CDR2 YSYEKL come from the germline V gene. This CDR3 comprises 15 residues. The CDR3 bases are TGCGCCAGCAGCCAAGTGGAGGGGATCAACAATGAGCAGTTCTTC. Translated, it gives CASSQVEGINNEQFF.

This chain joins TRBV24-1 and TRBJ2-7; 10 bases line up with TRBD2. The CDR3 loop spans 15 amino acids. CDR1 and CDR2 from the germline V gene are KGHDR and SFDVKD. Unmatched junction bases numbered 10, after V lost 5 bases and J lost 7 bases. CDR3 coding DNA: TGTGCCACCAGTGCCCTGAGCGGGGGGGCTGAGGAGCAGTACTTC. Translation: CATSALSGGAEEQYF.

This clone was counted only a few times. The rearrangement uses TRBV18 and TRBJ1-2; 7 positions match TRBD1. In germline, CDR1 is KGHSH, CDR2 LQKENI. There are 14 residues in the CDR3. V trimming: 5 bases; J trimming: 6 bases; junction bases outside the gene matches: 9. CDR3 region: CASSFRDSSDGYTF. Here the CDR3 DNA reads TGTGCCAGCTCATTCCGGGACAGCTCAGATGGCTACACCTTC.